This TCR beta chain was obtained from a study of blood T cells in healthy people across ages. CDR1 is DFQATT, CDR2 SNEGSKA, per germline (reference sequence). V trimming: 6 bases; J trimming: 1 base; junction bases outside the gene matches: 9. CDR3 size: 16 residues. Together with a sample-barcoded 5' primer, a J-beta primer mix was included in a second PCR lasting about 6 to 12 cycles. One entry per CDR3 protein, called by TCRdb with MiXCR from the 5' RACE reads. This table holds nearly 800,000 distinct CDR3 sequences, roughly 25% found once. These sequences were also reported in another study, on T cells of mothers and their children.

The sequenced material came from blood. The chain combines TRBV20-1 with TRBJ2-1; 10 bases are a match to TRBD2. The TCR sequence derives from a boy aged 5-17 years in good health. CDR3 DNA: TGCAGTGCCATCAGCGGGGGGGCCTTTTCCTACAATGAGCAGTTCTTC. The encoded protein is CSAISGGAFSYNEQFF.